These 18 T cell receptor beta chains were sequenced from one sample in a study of control samples from healthy donors and cancer patients. TCRdb keeps only in-frame clones here, not all; method: immunoSEQ multiplex PCR. Of around 68,000 clones listed, about 80% are singletons. Material: blood. The receptors originated from a man between 45 and 60 years old in good health.

The V and J genes are TRBV6-5 and TRBJ2-7; 8 positions agree with TRBD2. This CDR3 comprises 14 residues. The germline V gene has CDR1 MNHEY and CDR2 SVGAGI. The junction had 9 bases not matched to a gene; V was cut back by 5 bases and J by 6 bases. The CDR3 sequence is CASSPSGGALEQYF. For the CDR3, the DNA is TGTGCCAGCAGTCCCTCGGGAGGGGCGCTCGAGCAGTACTTC.

CDR3 sequence (DNA): TGTGCCAGCAGCCAAGACATGCAGGGGACTAGCGGGAGAGTCACCGGGGAGCTGTTTTTT. Translation: CASSQDMQGTSGRVTGELFF. The chain couples TRBV3-1 (or the pseudogene TRBV3-2) to TRBJ2-2; TRBD2 matches at 14 bases. Germline V gene sequence: CDR1 LGHDT, CDR2 YNNKEL (reference sequence). V lost 0 bases and J lost 4; bases outside the gene matches: 10. The CDR3 contains 20 residues.

V usage is TRBV30 and J usage is TRBJ2-2, with no clear D. The CDR3 spans 12 residues. Germline values: CDR1 GTSNPN, CDR2 SVGIG (reference sequence). The ends were cut back, 0 bases at V and 7 bases at J, with 6 bases in the middle. This CDR3 is CAWSVVDGELFF. In nucleotides, the CDR3 is TGTGCCTGGAGTGTGGTGGACGGGGAGCTGTTTTTT.

The chain carries TRBV5-1 and TRBJ2-3; 12 nucleotides match TRBD1. This CDR3 spans 15 amino acids. V shed 2 bases, J shed 6 bases, and the junction held 4 bases outside the gene matches. CDR1 is SGHRS and CDR2 is YFSETQ in the germline V gene. The CDR3 bases are TGCGCCAGCAGCTTCGGGACAGGGGGCTTGGATACGCAGTATTTT. This gives the protein CASSFGTGGLDTQYF.

The chain joins TRBV24-1 to TRBJ2-3; D might be TRBD1 or TRBD2, each matching 5 bases. The V gene lost 3 bases and the J gene lost 4 bases, with 13 bases spanning the gap. The CDR3 covers 15 residues. Germline lookup yields CDR1 KGHDR and CDR2 SFDVKD. CDR3 nucleotide sequence: TGTGCCACCAGTGATAGAGGGGTTCAGGCAGATACGCAGTATTTT. This encodes CATSDRGVQADTQYF.

The chain employs TRBV18 and TRBJ1-1; 9 bases are shared with TRBD1. The CDR3 is 17 amino acids. V lost 3 bases, J lost 1 base, and 9 bases stayed unmatched. CDR1 is KGHSH, CDR2 LQKENI, per germline. Here the CDR3 reads CASSPLDRTGENTEAFF. DNA of the CDR3: TGTGCCAGCTCACCTCTCGACAGGACAGGGGAGAACACTGAAGCTTTCTTT. Using reference TRBV18 and TRBJ1-1 for the parts outside the CDR3, the full variable domain is NAGVMQNPRHLVRRRGQEARLRCSPMKGHSHVYWYRQLPEEGLKFMVYLQKENIIDESGMPKERFSAEFPKEGPSILRIQQVVRGDSAAYFCASSPLDRTGENTEAFFGQGTRLTVV.

V gene TRBV6-5 combines with J gene TRBJ1-5; a weak D match, TRBD1 (5 bases). Trimming took 5 bases from V and 0 from J, leaving 11 bases between them. The CDR3 is 15 residues long. Germline CDR1 is MNHEY and CDR2 is SVGAGI. The chain's CDR3 is CASSLPGTSNQPQHF. In nucleotides, the CDR3 is TGTGCCAGCAGTCTTCCAGGGACTAGCAATCAGCCCCAGCATTTT.

V usage is TRBV13 and J usage is TRBJ2-2; 12 bases match TRBD1. CDR1 is PRHDT and CDR2 is FYEKMQ in the germline V gene (reference sequence). J gave up 6 bases and V 6 bases, and 8 bases lay outside the gene matches. This CDR3 spans 16 amino acids. The CDR3 nucleotides are TGTGCCAGCAGTCGGATGGGACAGGGGGCCCCCGGGGAGCTGTTTTTT. This encodes CASSRMGQGAPGELFF.

The genes are TRBV28 and TRBJ2-1; D ambiguous. Trimming removed 6 bases at V and 7 bases at J, with 16 bases between. This CDR3 is 14 amino acids long. The germline gives CDR1 MDHEN, CDR2 SYDVKM. The DNA for the CDR3 is TGTGCCAGCAGCCCCCCCCGATCGTGGAATGAGCAGTTCTTC. It codes for CASSPPRSWNEQFF.

This rearrangement joins TRBV5-1 to TRBJ2-4; 13 nucleotides match TRBD2. CDR1 is SGHRS, CDR2 YFSETQ, per germline. The V and J ends lost 3 bases and 3 bases, in that order; junction bases with no gene match: 3. CDR3 length: 16 amino acids. The chain's CDR3 is CASSWTSGSDKNIQYF. The CDR3 DNA follows: TGCGCCAGCAGCTGGACTAGCGGGAGTGACAAAAACATTCAGTACTTC.

This clone has just a few counts. V usage is TRBV4-2 and J usage is TRBJ1-5, with a possible D match to TRBD1 (5 bases). The germline V gene has CDR1 LGHNA and CDR2 YNFKEQ. V gave up 0 bases and J gave up 7 bases, with 13 bases separating them. The CDR3 runs to 15 residues. The CDR3 is CASSQDRVIGQPQHF. In DNA form, the CDR3 reads TGTGCCAGCAGCCAAGACAGGGTGATTGGACAGCCCCAGCATTTT.

The chain carries TRBV15 and TRBJ2-1, with 7 bases lining up with TRBD2. The junction had 10 bases not matched to a gene; V was cut back by 0 bases and J by 8 bases. Germline V gene lookup returns CDR1 LNHNV and CDR2 YYDKDF (reference sequence). The length of the CDR3 is 16 residues. CDR3 sequence reads: CATSRDRAGRWDEQFF. CDR3 bases: TGTGCCACCAGCAGAGATCGAGCGGGAAGGTGGGATGAGCAGTTCTTC.

The J gene is TRBJ2-5, the V gene TRBV24-1; D may correspond to TRBD1 or TRBD2 (5 bases each). The V and J ends lost 3 bases and 7 bases respectively, with 17 bases between them. Germline V gene data show CDR1 as KGHDR and CDR2 as SFDVKD. This CDR3 region has 15 residues. CDR3 sequence (DNA): TGTGCCACCAGTGATCGGGACGGGTCCTTGGGGACCCAGTACTTC. It is translated as CATSDRDGSLGTQYF.

The V gene is TRBV28, the J gene TRBJ1-6; D remains ambiguous. The CDR3 runs 15 residues. CDR1 and CDR2 (germline): MDHEN, SYDVKM. V was cut by 2 bases and J by 3 bases, with 8 bases left in between. The CDR3 spells CASSLLGIYNSPLHF. As DNA, the CDR3 is TGTGCCAGCAGTTTACTAGGAATCTATAATTCACCCCTCCACTTT.

A single count supports this clone. The rearrangement joins TRBV4-3 to TRBJ1-3, with D possibly being TRBD1 (5 bases). The CDR3 length is 17 residues. Germline loops: CDR1 LGHNA, CDR2 YSLEER. V lost 3 bases, J lost 2 bases, and 17 bases lay in between. DNA for the CDR3: TGCGCCAGCAGCCAGGAGGTGGCGGGGGGAACTGGAAACACCATATATTTT. Residues: CASSQEVAGGTGNTIYF.

The rearrangement joins TRBV4-2 to TRBJ2-1; 7 bases are a match to TRBD2. In germline, CDR1 is LGHNA, CDR2 YNFKEQ. Germline trimming cut 4 bases from V and 1 base from J; bases unmatched to any gene: 7. The CDR3 runs 16 residues. In DNA, the CDR3 is TGTGCCAGCAGCCCTTCTAGCGGTCCATCCTACAATGAGCAGTTCTTC. This codes for CASSPSSGPSYNEQFF.

The DNA for the CDR3 is TGTGCCAGCAGTATGGGGGGGACCCAGTACTTC. Translating it yields CASSMGGTQYF. The chain has TRBV28 and TRBJ2-5, with D perhaps matching TRBD2 (6 bases). The CDR3 contains 11 residues. Germline CDR1 reads MDHEN; CDR2 reads SYDVKM. V lost 5 bases to trimming and J lost 7 bases, with 8 bases between them.

This clone was counted only a few times. The J gene is TRBJ1-5, the V gene TRBV6-1; D unclear. Per germline, CDR1 MNHNS and CDR2 SASEGT. CDR3 size: 11 residues. V gave up 1 base and J gave up 7 bases, with 2 bases separating them. The CDR3 coding sequence is TGTGCCAGCAGTGAAGTCCAGCCCCAGCATTTT. Translation: CASSEVQPQHF.